These 27 T cell receptor beta chains came from one sample sequenced in a study of blood T cell repertoires in COVID-19. Data came from immunoSEQ multiplex PCR; TCRdb stores just in-frame clones and leaves some out. The table has over 250,000 clones, approximately 85% seen once; the top ten hold around 0.92%. Sequencing input: PBMCs or T cells enriched from blood (not recorded which). These receptors originate from a woman aged 30 to 39 who had recovered from COVID-19.

This chain uses TRBV5-4 with TRBJ1-2; D is undetermined. The germline V gene encodes CDR1 SGHNT and CDR2 YYREEE (reference sequence). Trimming removed 0 bases from V and 5 bases from J, with 17 bases in between. The length of the CDR3 is 16 residues. CDR3 in DNA: TGTGCCAGCAGCTTGGGTTTAGGGAGGACTCGATATGGCTACACCTTC. It translates to CASSLGLGRTRYGYTF. Complete variable domain (other parts from reference TRBV5-4 and TRBJ1-2): ETGVTQSPTHLIKTRGQQVTLRCSSQSGHNTVSWYQQALGQGPQFIFQYYREEENGRGNFPPRFSGLQFPNYSSELNVNALELDDSALYLCASSLGLGRTRYGYTFGSGTRLTVV.

This rearrangement joins TRBV6-2 or TRBV6-3 to TRBJ1-5; 10 bases are a match to TRBD1. The CDR3 length is 17 residues. In germline, CDR1 is MNHEY, CDR2 SVGEGT. V was pared by 5 bases and J by 0 bases, with 7 bases of the junction left unmatched. For the CDR3, the DNA is TGTGCCAGCAGTGAGGTGACAGGGGGCTATAGCAATCAGCCCCAGCATTTT. Encoded protein: CASSEVTGGYSNQPQHF.

This chain joins TRBV11-2 and TRBJ2-5; 10 positions agree with TRBD1. This CDR3 comprises 14 residues. Germline V gene data show CDR1 as SGHAT and CDR2 as FQNNGV. The trim removed 3 bases at V and 5 bases at J, leaving 3 bases unmatched. CDR3 loop: CASSLGQGKETQYF. For the CDR3, the DNA is TGTGCCAGCAGCTTGGGACAGGGGAAGGAGACCCAGTACTTC.

Comments on this clone: The same CDR3 can be traced to other DNA sequences in this sample. The CDR3 reads CASSLGQSNQPQHF. The CDR3, as DNA: TGTGCCAGCAGCTTAGGTCAGAGCAATCAGCCCCAGCATTTT. This sequence joins TRBV7-9 and TRBJ1-5; D remains ambiguous. This CDR3 comprises 14 residues. In germline, CDR1 is SEHNR, CDR2 FQNEAQ (reference sequence). Trimming took 1 base from V and 1 from J, leaving 5 bases between them. Filled out from reference TRBV7-9 and TRBJ1-5, the complete variable domain reads DTGVSQNPRHKITKRGQNVTFRCDPISEHNRLYWYRQTLGQGPEFLTYFQNEAQLEKSRLLSDRFSAERPKGSFSTLEIQRTEQGDSAMYLCASSLGQSNQPQHFGDGTRLSIL.

The chain recombines TRBV24-1 with TRBJ1-1, with 8 bases lining up with TRBD1. J gave up 4 bases and V 10 bases, and 16 bases lay outside the gene matches. The CDR3 length is 16 residues. Germline CDR1 and CDR2: KGHDR and SFDVKD. The CDR3 loop reads CATQRQGAIPATEAFF. The CDR3 DNA sequence: TGTGCCACACAACGTCAGGGGGCGATACCGGCCACTGAAGCTTTCTTT.

The chain has TRBV7-8 and TRBJ2-5, with D possibly being TRBD1 (5 bases). Trimming pared 2 bases from V and 1 base from J, leaving 8 bases between. The CDR3 has 14 residues. Germline V gives CDR1 SGHVS, CDR2 FQNEAQ. The CDR3 protein is CASSLRQFQETQYF. The CDR3 nucleotides read TGTGCCAGCAGCTTACGACAGTTCCAAGAGACCCAGTACTTC.

This clone has just one count. The genes are TRBV12-3 or TRBV12-4 and TRBJ1-4; the D gene is possibly TRBD1 (5 bases). V was pared by 7 bases and J by 8 bases, with 14 bases between. This CDR3 contains 13 residues. The CDR3 loop is CASTLLRGEKLFF. CDR3 coding DNA: TGTGCCAGCACCTTGTTACGGGGGGAAAAACTGTTTTTT.

The V gene is TRBV5-1, the J gene TRBJ1-3, with 7 bases lining up with TRBD1. Germline V gene data show CDR1 as SGHRS and CDR2 as YFSETQ. Germline trimming cut 1 base from V and 16 bases from J; bases unmatched to any gene: 26. The CDR3 is 18 residues long. CDR3 region: CASSLNRGKLNLWNLEYF. In DNA, the CDR3 is TGCGCCAGCAGCTTGAACAGGGGTAAGTTAAATCTCTGGAACCTTGAGTATTTT.

The chain uses TRBV5-1 and TRBJ2-1; D might be TRBD2 (6 bases). Trimming pared 0 bases from V and 4 bases from J, leaving 14 bases between. The CDR3 contains 16 residues. Germline V gene sequence: CDR1 SGHRS, CDR2 YFSETQ. In DNA, the CDR3 is TGCGCCAGCAGCTTGGGTACGGGAGCCATTTACAATGAGCAGTTCTTC. Protein sequence: CASSLGTGAIYNEQFF.

The V call is TRBV15, the J call TRBJ2-7; TRBD2 is a possible D gene (6 bases). This CDR3 comprises 13 residues. Germline lookup yields CDR1 LNHNV and CDR2 YYDKDF (reference sequence). With 1 base removed from V and 5 bases from J, the gap between germline ends came to 9 bases. Written as DNA, the CDR3 is TGTGCCACCAGCAGAGGCGGGATCGACGAGCAGTACTTC. This gives the protein CATSRGGIDEQYF.

This clone was counted a single time. This chain uses TRBV5-4 with TRBJ2-7, with 7 bases fitting TRBD1. The germline gives CDR1 SGHNT, CDR2 YYREEE (reference sequence). V trimming: 4 bases; J trimming: 2 bases; junction bases outside the gene matches: 6. CDR3 length equals 14 residues. CDR3 loop: CASSPGQVPYEQYF. The CDR3 nucleotides are TGTGCCAGCAGCCCTGGACAGGTTCCCTACGAGCAGTACTTC.

Written as DNA, the CDR3 is TGTGCCAGCAGCCAAGATGGGGGGGTAGGGTATGGCTACACCTTC. Translation gives CASSQDGGVGYGYTF. The rearrangement uses TRBV3-1 (or the pseudogene TRBV3-2) and TRBJ1-2; D might be TRBD1 (5 bases). Trimming shortened V by 0 bases and J by 5 bases, and 13 bases separated the two germline ends. There are 15 residues in the CDR3. Germline-derived CDR1 and CDR2 are LGHDT and YNNKEL (reference sequence).

The chain carries TRBV6-2 or TRBV6-3 and TRBJ2-1, with D possibly being TRBD1 (6 bases). V was cut by 5 bases and J by 7 bases, with 30 bases left in between. The germline gives CDR1 MNHEY, CDR2 SVGEGT. This CDR3 region has 19 residues. This CDR3 is CASSLRYPASDWGQNEQFF. The CDR3 DNA sequence: TGTGCCAGCAGTCTTAGATACCCTGCGAGTGACTGGGGGCAGAATGAGCAGTTCTTC.

The V and J genes are TRBV20-1 and TRBJ2-1; unclear D gene. The V end lost 3 bases, the J end lost 0 bases, and 9 bases lay between the germline ends. The CDR3 extends over 14 amino acids. Germline CDR1 reads DFQATT; CDR2 reads SNEGSKA (reference sequence). The CDR3 here is CSASISSSYNEQFF. The CDR3 bases are TGCAGTGCTAGTATTTCGAGCTCCTACAATGAGCAGTTCTTC.

The chain is built from TRBV11-3 and TRBJ2-3, with TRBD1 matching over 10 bases. After removal of 2 bases from V and 6 bases from J, the junction contained 2 bases not matched to a gene. From germline, CDR1 is SGHNT and CDR2 YENEEA. The CDR3 runs to 14 residues. The CDR3 loop is CASSLRDRGDTQYF. Written as DNA, the CDR3 is TGTGCCAGCAGCTTAAGGGACAGGGGTGATACGCAGTATTTT.

V and J are TRBV6-4 and TRBJ2-3, with 8 bases aligning to TRBD1. V trimming: 2 bases; J trimming: 4 bases; junction bases outside the gene matches: 2. The CDR3 spans 14 residues. CDR1 and CDR2 from the germline V gene are MRHNA and SNTAGT. The CDR3 spells CASSDGQGADTQYF. The CDR3 DNA is TGTGCCAGCAGTGACGGACAGGGCGCAGATACGCAGTATTTT.

The chain uses TRBV7-9 and TRBJ1-6; D unresolved. V dropped 4 bases and J dropped 4 bases, with 11 bases sitting between them. This CDR3 region has 15 residues. Germline lookup yields CDR1 SEHNR and CDR2 FQNEAQ (reference sequence). The chain's CDR3 is CASSSTGNYNSPLHF. The CDR3 region has the DNA TGTGCCAGCAGCTCAACCGGGAATTATAATTCACCCCTCCACTTT.

The chain uses TRBV29-1 and TRBJ2-1, with D unresolved. Between the trimmed V and J ends, which lost 6 bases and 5 bases, there was a span of 8 bases. The CDR3 consists of 11 residues. Germline CDR1 and CDR2: SQVTM and ANQGSEA. CDR3 sequence reads: CSVRQDNEQFF. The CDR3 DNA follows: TGCAGCGTGCGCCAGGACAATGAGCAGTTCTTC.

This clone was recorded only once. The chain couples TRBV9 to TRBJ2-3; TRBD2 aligns across 11 bases. After removal of 0 bases from V and 3 bases from J, the junction contained 3 bases not matched to a gene. CDR1 is SGDLS and CDR2 is YYNGEE in the germline V gene. CDR3 length equals 16 residues. The chain's CDR3 is CASSVAPSGRTDTQYF. The CDR3 DNA reads as TGTGCCAGCAGCGTAGCCCCTAGCGGGAGGACAGATACGCAGTATTTT.

This clone was picked up one time. V usage is TRBV3-1 (or the pseudogene TRBV3-2) and J usage is TRBJ1-2, with 7 bases lining up with TRBD1. The CDR3 totals 15 residues. With 1 base clipped from V and 4 bases from J, the junction kept 6 bases outside the gene matches. Germline CDR1 reads LGHDT; CDR2 reads YNNKEL (reference sequence). As DNA, the CDR3 is TGTGCCAGCAGCCAAGGGGACAGAAAAAGCTATGGCTACACCTTC. This translates into CASSQGDRKSYGYTF.

The V and J genes are TRBV29-1 and TRBJ2-2; 7 nucleotides line up with TRBD2. This CDR3 region has 14 residues. After removal of 6 bases from V and 3 bases from J, the junction contained 7 bases not matched to a gene. Per the germline V gene, CDR1 is SQVTM and CDR2 is ANQGSEA. The CDR3 here is CSVRGDRDTGELFF. CDR3 bases: TGCAGCGTCCGGGGGGATAGGGACACCGGGGAGCTGTTTTTT.

For the CDR3, the DNA is TGTGCCAGCAGCCCTCCCGGGATGAACACTGAAGCTTTCTTT. Its translation: CASSPPGMNTEAFF. The chain carries TRBV5-4 and TRBJ1-1; no clear D. The CDR3 runs to 14 residues. Trimming stripped 4 bases from V and 0 bases from J, with 10 bases between. Germline lookup yields CDR1 SGHNT and CDR2 YYREEE (reference sequence).

This clone was counted between two and nine times. The chain's CDR3 is CASSSRGGEQYF. The CDR3 DNA follows: TGTGCCAGTAGTTCTCGAGGGGGCGAGCAGTACTTC. The chain uses TRBV19 and TRBJ2-7, with D perhaps TRBD1 (6 bases). Trimming took 5 bases from V and 6 from J, leaving 11 bases between them. Per the germline V gene, CDR1 is LNHDA and CDR2 is SQIVND (reference sequence). The CDR3 has 12 residues. Using reference TRBV19 and TRBJ2-7 for the parts outside the CDR3, the full variable domain is DGGITQSPKYLFRKEGQNVTLSCEQNLNHDAMYWYRQDPGQGLRLIYYSQIVNDFQKGDIAEGYSVSREKKESFPLTVTSAQKNPTAFYLCASSSRGGEQYFGPGTRLTVT.

CDR3 nucleotide sequence: TGTGCCAGTAGTAGAAACAGGAATGCCTATAATTCACCCCTCCACTTT. Its protein is CASSRNRNAYNSPLHF. The chain recombines TRBV19 with TRBJ1-6; tentatively, D is TRBD1 (5 bases). V was pared by 4 bases and J by 2 bases, with 12 bases between. This CDR3 has 16 residues. Germline V lookup: CDR1 LNHDA, CDR2 SQIVND (reference sequence). Using reference TRBV19 and TRBJ1-6 for the parts outside the CDR3, the full variable domain is DGGITQSPKYLFRKEGQNVTLSCEQNLNHDAMYWYRQDPGQGLRLIYYSQIVNDFQKGDIAEGYSVSREKKESFPLTVTSAQKNPTAFYLCASSRNRNAYNSPLHFGNGTRLTVT.

V and J are TRBV6-6 and TRBJ1-5; D is undetermined. Trimming cost V 0 bases and J 2 bases, with 8 bases left between them. Germline loops: CDR1 MNHNY, CDR2 SVGAGI (reference sequence). CDR3 length equals 15 residues. In DNA, the CDR3 is TGTGCCAGCAGTTACTCTGGGGAGGGCAATCAGCCCCAGCATTTT. It codes for CASSYSGEGNQPQHF.

This chain connects TRBV24-1 to TRBJ1-4; 7 bases line up with TRBD1. The germline gives CDR1 KGHDR, CDR2 SFDVKD. The CDR3 is 18 residues long. Trimming at V came to 4 bases and at J to 3 bases, leaving 13 bases not matched to a gene. CDR3 residues: CATSDRSKGGQANEKLFF. DNA for the CDR3: TGTGCCACCAGTGACCGGTCTAAAGGGGGCCAGGCTAATGAAAAACTGTTTTTT.

The chain uses TRBV4-3 and TRBJ1-1; TRBD1 aligns across 8 bases. The junction had 14 bases not matched to a gene; V was cut back by 0 bases and J by 8 bases. The CDR3 consists of 17 residues. In germline, CDR1 is LGHNA, CDR2 YSLEER. DNA for the CDR3: TGCGCCAGCAGCCAAGATCCCCCACAGGGGGAGAACTCGGAAGCTTTCTTT. Its translation is CASSQDPPQGENSEAFF.